This TCR beta chain appears in the sequencing data of a study of neurological immune-mediated disorders. One entry per CDR3 protein results from TCRdb running MiXCR on the 5' RACE reads. The repertoire holds around 100,000 distinct CDR3 sequences, more than 10% seen once, with approximately 3.3% in the top ten. The V gene end was trimmed by 5 bases and the J gene end by 8 bases; junction bases not matched to a gene: 6. The CDR3 runs 13 residues. The germline V gene has CDR1 KGHSH and CDR2 LQKENI. As to time point: longitudinal time-point 3. This clonotype was detected ten times or more. The sequenced sample consisted of PBMCs. This clonotype was obtained from a female donor with HTLV-1-associated myelopathy (HAM/TSP). V usage is TRBV18 and J usage is TRBJ2-1, with 7 bases identical to TRBD1. This CDR3 is CASSVGGSDEQFF. CDR3 DNA: TGTGCCAGCTCAGTAGGGGGCTCAGATGAGCAGTTCTTC.